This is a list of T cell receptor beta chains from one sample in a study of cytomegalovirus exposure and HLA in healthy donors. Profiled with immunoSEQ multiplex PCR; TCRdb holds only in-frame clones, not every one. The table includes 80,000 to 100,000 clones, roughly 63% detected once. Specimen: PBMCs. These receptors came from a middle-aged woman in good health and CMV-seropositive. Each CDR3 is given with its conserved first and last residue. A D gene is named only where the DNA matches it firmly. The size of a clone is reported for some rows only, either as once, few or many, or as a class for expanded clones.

CATSRAFQEERPGDYGYTF TGTGCCACCAGCAGAGCTTTCCAAGAAGAACGGCCAGGGGACTATGGCTACACCTTC NA NA TRBJ1-2 19 TRBV15
CASSSGISTDTQYF TGTGCCAGCAGTTCCGGGATAAGCACAGATACGCAGTATTTT NA few TRBJ2-3 14 TRBV28
CASSATRYAETQYF TGTGCCAGCAGTGCCACCAGGTACGCGGAGACCCAGTACTTC NA NA TRBJ2-5 14 TRBV6-4
CASSVGGTANTGELFF TGTGCCAGCAGCGTAGGAGGGACAGCGAACACCGGGGAGCTGTTTTTT TRBD1 NA TRBJ2-2 16 TRBV9
CASSYPGSTDTQYF TGTGCCAGCAGTTACCCGGGGAGCACAGATACGCAGTATTTT NA once TRBJ2-3 14 TRBV28
CASSFPTGQETQYF TGTGCCAGCAGCTTTCCGACAGGCCAAGAGACCCAGTACTTC NA NA TRBJ2-5 14 TRBV7-6
CASSPWGGGETQYF TGTGCCAGCAGTCCGTGGGGAGGGGGAGAGACCCAGTACTTC NA NA TRBJ2-5 14 TRBV6-5
CASSFILAGTYEQYF TGTGCCAGCAGTTTTATTCTAGCGGGTACCTACGAGCAGTACTTC TRBD2 NA TRBJ2-7 15 TRBV28
CASSPRGQGEEPQHF TGTGCCAGCTCACCACGGGGCCAGGGCGAGGAGCCCCAGCATTTT NA NA TRBJ1-5 15 TRBV18
CASSDIQGYEQYF TGTGCCAGCAGCGACATCCAGGGCTACGAGCAGTACTTC NA NA TRBJ2-7 13 TRBV2
CASSLAGLGPGANVLTF TGTGCCAGCAGTTTAGCGGGCCTCGGGCCTGGGGCCAACGTCCTGACTTTC NA NA TRBJ2-6 17 TRBV28
CASSYQTGGNQPQHF TGTGCCAGCAGTTACCAGACAGGGGGGAATCAGCCCCAGCATTTT TRBD1 few TRBJ1-5 15 TRBV6-5
CASSAGTAWNYGYTF TGTGCCAGCAGCGCCGGGACAGCCTGGAACTATGGCTACACCTTC TRBD1 NA TRBJ1-2 15 TRBV7-2
CASSEAPQRLTFF TGTGCCAGCAGTGAAGCACCTCAGCGGTTGACTTTCTTT NA few TRBJ1-1 13 TRBV6-1
CASSRGTSGRRGKNIQYF TGTGCCAGCAGCCGCGGGACTAGCGGGAGAAGGGGCAAAAACATTCAGTACTTC TRBD2 NA TRBJ2-4 18 TRBV4-2
CASSKIGQGSTDTQYF TGTGCCAGCAGCAAAATAGGGCAGGGCAGCACAGATACGCAGTATTTT NA NA TRBJ2-3 16 TRBV28
CASSEGRRERGLHPPNYGYTF TGTGCCAGCAGTGAAGGAAGAAGGGAACGGGGGTTACACCCCCCTAACTATGGCTACACCTTC NA NA TRBJ1-2 21 TRBV6-1
CASSRGKLFF TGTGCCAGCAGTCGGGGGAAACTGTTTTTT NA NA TRBJ1-4 10 TRBV28
CASSLGLEVVGDTQYF TGTGCCAGCAGCTTGGGTCTCGAAGTCGTCGGAGATACGCAGTATTTT NA few TRBJ2-3 16 TRBV5-4
CASSILGGGDGNYEQYF TGTGCCAGCAGTATCCTCGGCGGCGGGGATGGGAACTACGAGCAGTACTTC NA NA TRBJ2-7 17 TRBV27
CAISAGAANEKLFF TGTGCCATCAGTGCGGGTGCTGCTAATGAAAAACTGTTTTTT NA few TRBJ1-4 14 TRBV10-3
CASSHRSAGELFF TGCGCCAGCAGCCACCGTAGCGCCGGGGAGCTGTTTTTT NA NA TRBJ2-2 13 TRBV4-1
CASSLDGTTSYEQYF TGCGCCAGCAGCTTGGATGGGACTACCTCCTACGAGCAGTACTTC TRBD2 NA TRBJ2-7 15 TRBV5-1
CASSFWGTTNEQFF TGTGCCAGCAGCTTTTGGGGGACTACCAATGAGCAGTTCTTC TRBD2 NA TRBJ2-1 14 TRBV11-2
CASRPGQGVAGELFF TGTGCCAGCAGACCGGGACAGGGAGTAGCCGGGGAGCTGTTTTTT TRBD1 NA TRBJ2-2 15 TRBV27
CASSTPQGYEQYF TGTGCCAGCAGTACCCCGCAGGGATACGAGCAGTACTTC NA few TRBJ2-7 13 TRBV28
CAIKGNRGPDTQYF TGTGCCATCAAGGGGAACAGGGGGCCAGATACGCAGTATTTT TRBD1 few TRBJ2-3 14 TRBV10-3
CSVETGTPYEQYF TGCAGCGTGGAGACAGGGACCCCCTACGAGCAGTACTTC TRBD1 NA TRBJ2-7 13 TRBV29-1
CALAGGYEQFF TGTGCACTAGCGGGAGGGTATGAGCAGTTCTTC TRBD2 NA TRBJ2-1 11 TRBV6-1
CASSYSTGSGYTF TGTGCCAGCAGTTACTCGACGGGGAGCGGCTACACCTTC NA few TRBJ1-2 13 TRBV6-5
CASSGQGGDYEQYF TGTGCCAGCAGCGGACAGGGAGGAGATTACGAGCAGTACTTC TRBD1 NA TRBJ2-7 14 TRBV7-2
CASSPSEGKNIQYF TGTGCCAGCTCACCGTCAGAGGGCAAAAACATTCAGTACTTC NA NA TRBJ2-4 14 TRBV18
CASCGTGAEAFF TGTGCCAGCTGTGGGACAGGAGCTGAAGCTTTCTTT TRBD1 NA TRBJ1-1 12 TRBV28
CASSWDRTTDTQYF TGCGCCAGCAGCTGGGACAGAACCACAGATACGCAGTATTTT TRBD1 NA TRBJ2-3 14 TRBV5-1
CASSPTGGIEEKLFF TGTGCCAGCTCACCAACAGGGGGAATTGAAGAAAAACTGTTTTTT TRBD1 NA TRBJ1-4 15 TRBV18
CASSLRVAGELFF TGCGCCAGCAGCTTGCGGGTGGCCGGGGAGCTGTTTTTT NA NA TRBJ2-2 13 TRBV5-1
CASSQIGLAGNTGELFF TGCGCCAGCAGCCAGATCGGACTAGCGGGAAACACCGGGGAGCTGTTTTTT TRBD2 NA TRBJ2-2 17 TRBV4-1
CASSPVVAGMDTQYF TGCGCCAGCAGCCCCGTGGTAGCGGGAATGGATACGCAGTATTTT TRBD2 once TRBJ2-3 15 TRBV5-1
CASSLRRGEPDQEAFF TGTGCCAGCAGTTTACGTCGGGGAGAACCGGACCAAGAAGCTTTCTTT NA NA TRBJ1-1 16 TRBV28
CASSWGLAETSYEQYF TGTGCCAGCAGTTGGGGACTAGCGGAAACTTCCTACGAGCAGTACTTC TRBD2 NA TRBJ2-7 16 TRBV6-5
CASSPRPGLAGGHEQYF TGTGCCAGCAGCCCTCGCCCGGGACTAGCGGGAGGGCACGAGCAGTACTTC TRBD2 NA TRBJ2-7 17 TRBV9
CASSPMTSGLYNEQFF TGTGCCAGCAGCCCTATGACTAGCGGCCTCTACAATGAGCAGTTCTTC TRBD2 NA TRBJ2-1 16 TRBV4-2
CASTLTSGDDEQYF TGTGCCAGCACACTGACTAGTGGGGACGACGAGCAGTACTTC NA NA TRBJ2-7 14 TRBV2
CASSPRLAARDEQFF TGTGCCAGCAGTCCGAGACTAGCGGCTAGGGATGAGCAGTTCTTC TRBD2 NA TRBJ2-1 15 TRBV28
CASSTEAASSYNEQFF TGTGCCAGCAGCACCGAAGCGGCTAGCTCCTACAATGAGCAGTTCTTC NA NA TRBJ2-1 16 TRBV9
CASSPPRNLPGSPLHF TGTGCCAGTAGTCCTCCTAGGAACCTCCCGGGTTCACCCCTCCACTTT NA once TRBJ1-6 16 TRBV19
CASSTRTSIYNEQFF TGTGCCAGTAGTACCCGGACTAGCATCTACAATGAGCAGTTCTTC TRBD2 NA TRBJ2-1 15 TRBV19
CASSIMGLAGETQYF TGTGCCAGTAGTATAATGGGACTAGCGGGAGAGACCCAGTACTTC TRBD2 NA TRBJ2-5 15 TRBV19
CASSISDRRAYEQYF TGTGCCAGTAGTATTTCAGACAGGAGAGCCTACGAGCAGTACTTC NA NA TRBJ2-7 15 TRBV19
CASSQTSGTGTQYF TGTGCCAGCAGCCAAACTAGCGGGACCGGTACGCAGTATTTT TRBD2 NA TRBJ2-3 14 TRBV7-6
CAISDRESGANVLTF TGTGCCATCAGTGACAGGGAATCTGGGGCCAACGTCCTGACTTTC NA many TRBJ2-6 15 TRBV10-3
CASSRDTFSGYTF TGCGCCAGCAGCAGGGACACCTTTTCGGGCTACACCTTC NA few TRBJ1-2 13 TRBV4-1
CASSLGGATYEQYF TGTGCCAGCAGCCTCGGGGGGGCAACCTACGAGCAGTACTTC TRBD2 NA TRBJ2-7 14 TRBV11-2
CASALGGQETQYF TGTGCCAGCGCACTAGGGGGTCAAGAGACCCAGTACTTC NA NA TRBJ2-5 13 TRBV9
CASSISGTPGETQYF TGTGCCAGCAGCATCAGCGGGACCCCCGGGGAGACCCAGTACTTC TRBD2 once TRBJ2-5 15 TRBV9
CASGSTQAGGYTF TGTGCTAGTGGTTCCACTCAGGCGGGAGGCTACACCTTC NA NA TRBJ1-2 13 TRBV12-5
CASSLDRGETQYF TGTGCCAGCAGCTTAGATAGGGGGGAGACCCAGTACTTC NA few TRBJ2-5 13 TRBV7-2
CATSRGASTDTQYF TGTGCCACCAGCAGAGGGGCTAGCACAGATACGCAGTATTTT NA NA TRBJ2-3 14 TRBV15
CASSYSGLAGNYEQYF TGTGCCAGCAGTTACTCCGGACTAGCGGGGAACTACGAGCAGTACTTC TRBD2 few TRBJ2-7 16 TRBV6-5
CASSRTSGTGGSGGETQYF TGCGCCAGCAGCCGGACGTCCGGGACAGGGGGAAGCGGAGGCGAGACCCAGTACTTC TRBD1 NA TRBJ2-5 19 TRBV4-3